This is a list of T cell receptor beta chains from one sample in a study of identical twins. TCRdb analysed the 5' RACE reads with MiXCR anew, one entry per CDR3 protein. The table lists roughly 1.6 million distinct CDR3 sequences, around 33% of them singletons. The material sequenced was cord blood. These receptor sequences come from a newborn girl in good health. CDR3s include the opening cysteine and the closing phenylalanine or tryptophan. A D gene is named only where the DNA matches it firmly. Some rows mark clone size as missing; the rest say once, few, many or name a class of expanded clone.

J gene: TRBJ1-4
clone size: few
D gene: TRBD1
V gene: TRBV6-5
CDR3 protein: CASGQGARKGHEKLFF
CDR3 DNA: TGTGCCAGCGGACAGGGGGCCCGAAAGGGCCATGAAAAACTGTTTTTT

J gene: TRBJ2-3
clone size: -
D gene: -
V gene: TRBV2
CDR3 protein: CASSGHLRTDTQYF
CDR3 DNA: TGTGCCAGCAGTGGACACCTCCGCACAGATACGCAGTATTTT

J gene: TRBJ2-1
clone size: few
D gene: TRBD2
V gene: TRBV4-1
CDR3 protein: CASRLPGLAGSYNEQFF
CDR3 DNA: TGCGCCAGCCGGTTACCGGGACTAGCGGGATCGTACAATGAGCAGTTCTTC

J gene: TRBJ2-7
clone size: -
D gene: -
V gene: TRBV7-9
CDR3 protein: CANSLDRYEQYF
CDR3 DNA: TGTGCCAACAGCTTAGACAGATACGAGCAGTACTTC

J gene: TRBJ2-3
clone size: few
D gene: -
V gene: TRBV20-1
CDR3 protein: CSASGQNPTDTQYF
CDR3 DNA: TGCAGTGCTAGCGGACAGAATCCCACAGATACGCAGTATTTT

J gene: TRBJ2-5
clone size: -
D gene: TRBD1
V gene: TRBV7-8
CDR3 protein: CASSGRQGALDNEQYF
CDR3 DNA: TGTGCCAGCAGCGGGCGACAGGGGGCATTGGACAATGAGCAGTACTTC

J gene: TRBJ2-2
clone size: -
D gene: -
V gene: TRBV4-1
CDR3 protein: CASSQGSGGAAYRELFF
CDR3 DNA: TGCGCCAGCAGCCAAGGGAGTGGAGGGGCCGCGTACCGGGAGCTGTTTTTT

J gene: TRBJ2-1
clone size: -
D gene: -
V gene: TRBV21-1
CDR3 protein: CASSARDRDYNEQFF
CDR3 DNA: TGTGCCAGCAGCGCCCGGGACAGGGACTACAATGAGCAGTTCTTC

J gene: TRBJ2-5
clone size: few
D gene: TRBD1
V gene: TRBV6-1
CDR3 protein: CASSDALGTGKETQYF
CDR3 DNA: TGTGCCAGCAGTGATGCCCTCGGGACAGGGAAGGAGACCCAGTACTTC

J gene: TRBJ1-5
clone size: -
D gene: TRBD1
V gene: TRBV5-6
CDR3 protein: CASSFWFPGGSNQPQHF
CDR3 DNA: TGTGCCAGCAGCTTTTGGTTTCCAGGGGGGAGTAATCAGCCCCAGCATTTT

J gene: TRBJ2-2
clone size: -
D gene: -
V gene: TRBV11-2
CDR3 protein: CASTTFRRLYRGPNTGELFF
CDR3 DNA: TGTGCCAGCACCACATTCCGCCGTTTGTATAGGGGACCCAACACCGGGGAGCTGTTTTTT

J gene: TRBJ2-1
clone size: few
D gene: TRBD2
V gene: TRBV19
CDR3 protein: CASRGGWYNEQFF
CDR3 DNA: TGTGCCAGTAGGGGGGGGTGGTACAATGAGCAGTTCTTC

J gene: TRBJ2-7
clone size: -
D gene: -
V gene: TRBV20-1
CDR3 protein: CSATQLHTRPSYEQYF
CDR3 DNA: TGCAGTGCTACCCAGCTCCACACCCGCCCTTCGTACGAGCAGTACTTC

J gene: TRBJ2-3
clone size: few
D gene: -
V gene: TRBV10-3
CDR3 protein: CAISESWGSTDTQYF
CDR3 DNA: TGTGCCATCAGTGAGTCTTGGGGGAGCACAGATACGCAGTATTTT

J gene: TRBJ1-2
clone size: many
D gene: TRBD1
V gene: TRBV27
CDR3 protein: CASSLFQGANYGYTF
CDR3 DNA: TGTGCCAGCAGTTTATTCCAGGGGGCTAACTATGGCTACACCTTC

J gene: TRBJ2-4
clone size: few
D gene: -
V gene: TRBV7-9
CDR3 protein: CASSPQASVAKNIQYF
CDR3 DNA: TGTGCCAGCAGCCCCCAGGCGTCCGTAGCCAAAAACATTCAGTACTTC

J gene: TRBJ1-1
clone size: -
D gene: TRBD1
V gene: TRBV20-1
CDR3 protein: CSAQGQGALNTEAFF
CDR3 DNA: TGCAGTGCTCAGGGACAGGGGGCGCTTAACACTGAAGCTTTCTTT

J gene: TRBJ1-4
clone size: -
D gene: -
V gene: TRBV4-1
CDR3 protein: CASSQRPGVLFEKLFF
CDR3 DNA: TGCGCCAGCAGCCAAAGACCGGGGGTCCTTTTTGAAAAACTGTTTTTT

J gene: TRBJ2-4
clone size: -
D gene: -
V gene: TRBV14
CDR3 protein: CASSPRPGGRNIQYF
CDR3 DNA: TGTGCCAGCAGCCCCCGACCAGGTGGAAGAAACATTCAGTACTTC

J gene: TRBJ2-3
clone size: -
D gene: TRBD1
V gene: TRBV5-1
CDR3 protein: CASSPPPGQSTDTQYF
CDR3 DNA: TGCGCCAGCAGCCCCCCCCCGGGACAGTCTACAGATACGCAGTATTTT

J gene: TRBJ2-7
clone size: few
D gene: -
V gene: TRBV6-2/TRBV6-3
CDR3 protein: CASSYVLGIHEQYF
CDR3 DNA: TGTGCCAGCAGTTACGTTCTGGGAATCCACGAGCAGTACTTC

J gene: TRBJ1-4
clone size: -
D gene: -
V gene: TRBV4-2
CDR3 protein: CASSQAPGGTNEKLFF
CDR3 DNA: TGTGCCAGCAGCCAAGCCCCCGGGGGGACTAATGAAAAACTGTTTTTT

J gene: TRBJ2-5
clone size: -
D gene: TRBD2
V gene: TRBV28
CDR3 protein: CASSGTSGSGYQETQYF
CDR3 DNA: TGTGCCAGCAGTGGGACTAGCGGGAGTGGGTACCAAGAGACCCAGTACTTC

J gene: TRBJ2-3
clone size: many
D gene: -
V gene: TRBV29-1
CDR3 protein: CSDRGLLPCTDTQYF
CDR3 DNA: TGCAGCGACCGTGGATTGCTCCCTTGCACAGATACGCAGTATTTT

J gene: TRBJ1-4
clone size: -
D gene: -
V gene: TRBV7-4
CDR3 protein: CASSLPGAEKLFF
CDR3 DNA: TGTGCCAGCAGCTTACCTGGTGCGGAGAAACTGTTTTTT

J gene: TRBJ2-7
clone size: -
D gene: -
V gene: TRBV27
CDR3 protein: CASSLYQGAWRNSYEQYF
CDR3 DNA: TGTGCCAGCAGTTTATACCAGGGAGCTTGGAGAAACTCCTACGAGCAGTACTTC

J gene: TRBJ2-1
clone size: few
D gene: TRBD1
V gene: TRBV5-1
CDR3 protein: CASSLWTGDHEQFF
CDR3 DNA: TGCGCCAGCAGCTTGTGGACAGGGGACCATGAGCAGTTCTTC

J gene: TRBJ1-2
clone size: -
D gene: -
V gene: TRBV3-1
CDR3 protein: CASSHQANYGYTF
CDR3 DNA: TGTGCCAGCAGCCACCAAGCTAACTATGGCTACACCTTC

J gene: TRBJ2-1
clone size: -
D gene: -
V gene: TRBV24-1
CDR3 protein: CATKGEHPNEQFF
CDR3 DNA: TGTGCCACCAAGGGGGAACATCCCAATGAGCAGTTCTTC

J gene: TRBJ1-2
clone size: -
D gene: -
V gene: TRBV20-1
CDR3 protein: CRARGGSAYGYTF
CDR3 DNA: TGCAGAGCTAGAGGGGGAAGCGCCTATGGCTACACCTTC

J gene: TRBJ1-4
clone size: many
D gene: TRBD1
V gene: TRBV20-1
CDR3 protein: CSARTGPNEKLFF
CDR3 DNA: TGCAGTGCGAGGACAGGGCCGAATGAAAAACTGTTTTTT

J gene: TRBJ1-3
clone size: -
D gene: TRBD1
V gene: TRBV28
CDR3 protein: CASSPPQQGSSGNTIYF
CDR3 DNA: TGTGCCAGCAGTCCCCCCCAACAGGGGAGCTCTGGAAACACCATATATTTT

J gene: TRBJ2-5
clone size: few
D gene: -
V gene: TRBV18
CDR3 protein: CASSPGQVETQYF
CDR3 DNA: TGTGCCAGCTCACCAGGGCAGGTAGAGACCCAGTACTTC

J gene: TRBJ1-2
clone size: -
D gene: -
V gene: TRBV10-3
CDR3 protein: CAISEGAGVGYTF
CDR3 DNA: TGTGCCATCAGTGAGGGGGCAGGGGTTGGCTACACCTTC